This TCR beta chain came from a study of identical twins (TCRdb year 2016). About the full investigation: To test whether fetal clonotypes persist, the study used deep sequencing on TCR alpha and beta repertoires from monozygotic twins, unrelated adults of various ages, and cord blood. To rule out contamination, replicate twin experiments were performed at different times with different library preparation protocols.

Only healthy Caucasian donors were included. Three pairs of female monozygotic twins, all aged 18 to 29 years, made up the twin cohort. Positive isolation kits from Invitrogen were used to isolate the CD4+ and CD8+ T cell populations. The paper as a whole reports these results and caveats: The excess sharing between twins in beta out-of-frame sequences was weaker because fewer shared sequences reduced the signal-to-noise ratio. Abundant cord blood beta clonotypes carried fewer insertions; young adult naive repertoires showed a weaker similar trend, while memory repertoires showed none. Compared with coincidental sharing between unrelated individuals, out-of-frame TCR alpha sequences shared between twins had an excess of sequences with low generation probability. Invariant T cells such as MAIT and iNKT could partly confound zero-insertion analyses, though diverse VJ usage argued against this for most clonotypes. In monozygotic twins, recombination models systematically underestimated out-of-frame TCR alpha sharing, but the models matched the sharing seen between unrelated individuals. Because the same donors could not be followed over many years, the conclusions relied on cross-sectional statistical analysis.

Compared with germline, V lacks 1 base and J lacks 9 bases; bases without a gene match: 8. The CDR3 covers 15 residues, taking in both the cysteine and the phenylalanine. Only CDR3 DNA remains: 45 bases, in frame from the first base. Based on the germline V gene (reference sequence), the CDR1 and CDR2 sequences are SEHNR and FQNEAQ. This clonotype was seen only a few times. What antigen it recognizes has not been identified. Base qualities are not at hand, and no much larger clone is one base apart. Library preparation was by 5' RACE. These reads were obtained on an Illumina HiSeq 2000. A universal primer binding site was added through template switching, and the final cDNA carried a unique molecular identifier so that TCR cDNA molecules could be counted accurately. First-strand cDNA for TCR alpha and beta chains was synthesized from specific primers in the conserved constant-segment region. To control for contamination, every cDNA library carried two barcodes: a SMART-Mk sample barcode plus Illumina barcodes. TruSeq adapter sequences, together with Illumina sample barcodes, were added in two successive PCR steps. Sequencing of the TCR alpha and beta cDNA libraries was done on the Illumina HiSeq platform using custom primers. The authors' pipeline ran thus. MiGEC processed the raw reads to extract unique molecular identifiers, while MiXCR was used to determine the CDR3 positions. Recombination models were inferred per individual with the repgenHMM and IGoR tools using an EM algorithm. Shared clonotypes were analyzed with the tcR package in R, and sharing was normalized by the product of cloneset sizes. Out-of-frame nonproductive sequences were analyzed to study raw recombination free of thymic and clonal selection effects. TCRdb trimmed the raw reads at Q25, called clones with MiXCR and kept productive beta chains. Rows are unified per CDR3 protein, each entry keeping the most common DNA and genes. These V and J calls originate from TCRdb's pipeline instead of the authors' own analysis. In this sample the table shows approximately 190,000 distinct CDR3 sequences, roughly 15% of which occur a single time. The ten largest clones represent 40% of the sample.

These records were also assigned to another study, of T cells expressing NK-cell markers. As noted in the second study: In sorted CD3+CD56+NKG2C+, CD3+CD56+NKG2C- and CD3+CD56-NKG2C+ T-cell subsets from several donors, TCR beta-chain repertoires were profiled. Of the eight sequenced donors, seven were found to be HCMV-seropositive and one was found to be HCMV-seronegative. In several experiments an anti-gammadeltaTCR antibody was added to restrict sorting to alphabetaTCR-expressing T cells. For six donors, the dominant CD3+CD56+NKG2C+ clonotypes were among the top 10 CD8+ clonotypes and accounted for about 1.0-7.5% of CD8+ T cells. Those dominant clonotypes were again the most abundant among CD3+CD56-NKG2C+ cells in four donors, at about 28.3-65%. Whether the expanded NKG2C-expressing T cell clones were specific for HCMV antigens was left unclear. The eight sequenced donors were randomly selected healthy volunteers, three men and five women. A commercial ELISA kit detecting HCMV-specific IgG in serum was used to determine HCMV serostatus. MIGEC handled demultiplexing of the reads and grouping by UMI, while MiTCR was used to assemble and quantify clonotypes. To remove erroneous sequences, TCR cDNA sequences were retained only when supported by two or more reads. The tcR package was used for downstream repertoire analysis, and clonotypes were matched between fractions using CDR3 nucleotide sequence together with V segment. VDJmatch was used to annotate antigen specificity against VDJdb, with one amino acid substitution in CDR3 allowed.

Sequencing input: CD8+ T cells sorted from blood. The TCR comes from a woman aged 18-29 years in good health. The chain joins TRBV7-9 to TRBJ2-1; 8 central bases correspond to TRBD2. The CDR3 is CASSLVGAGVGEQFF. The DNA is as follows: TGTGCCAGCAGCTTAGTAGGAGCGGGGGTCGGTGAGCAGTTCTTC.